The T cell receptor beta chain described here comes from a study of blood T cell repertoires in COVID-19. Individuals drawn from under 30 US areas were about 18 to 95 years old. Each recovered donor of Cohort 3 presented with two negative PCRs, clearance, or symptom resolution. The assay was immunoSEQ multiplex PCR, and TCRdb's table has in-frame clones only and misses some. The table shows more than 300,000 clones, with about 85% occurring only once. The ends were cut back, 4 bases at V and 1 base at J, with 11 bases in the middle. Germline V gene sequence: CDR1 SGHRS, CDR2 YFSETQ. The CDR3 consists of 14 residues.

This receptor was obtained from a woman younger than 45 who had recovered from COVID-19. J is TRBJ1-1 and V is TRBV5-1; perhaps TRBD1 as D (5 bases). The specimen was PBMCs or T cells enriched from blood (not recorded which). As DNA, the CDR3 is TGCGCCAGCAGCCGCGCGGGGGGGAACACTGAAGCTTTCTTT. The encoded protein is CASSRAGGNTEAFF.